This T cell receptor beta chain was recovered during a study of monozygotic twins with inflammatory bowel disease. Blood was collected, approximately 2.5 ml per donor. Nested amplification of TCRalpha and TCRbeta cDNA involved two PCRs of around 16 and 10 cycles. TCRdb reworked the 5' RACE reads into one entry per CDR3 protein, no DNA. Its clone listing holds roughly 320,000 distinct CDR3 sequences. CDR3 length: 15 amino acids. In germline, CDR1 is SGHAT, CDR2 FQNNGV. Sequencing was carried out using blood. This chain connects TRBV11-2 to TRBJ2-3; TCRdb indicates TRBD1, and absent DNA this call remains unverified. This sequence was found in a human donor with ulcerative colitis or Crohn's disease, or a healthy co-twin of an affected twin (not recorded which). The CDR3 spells CASSFMVVPGGTQNF. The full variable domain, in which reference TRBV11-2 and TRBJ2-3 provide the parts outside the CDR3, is EAGVAQSPRYKIIEKRQSVAFWCNPISGHATLYWYQQILGQGPKLLIQFQNNGVVDDSQLPKDRFSAERLKGVDSTLKIQPAKLEDSAVYLCASSFMVVPGGTQNFGPGTRLTVL.